Each of the 14 T cell receptor beta chains below was sequenced from the same sample in a study of cytomegalovirus exposure and HLA in healthy donors. Sequenced by immunoSEQ multiplex PCR; TCRdb stores in-frame clones only, minus some. The sample shows some 180,000 clones, 80% to 90% of them seen only once. Sequencing was performed on PBMCs. These receptors all come from a woman in her 30s in good health and CMV-seronegative.

J is TRBJ2-2 and V is TRBV5-4; TRBD2 aligns across 8 bases. This CDR3 region has 18 residues. Per germline, CDR1 SGHNT and CDR2 YYREEE (reference sequence). V dropped 3 bases and J dropped 0; count of bases not matched to a gene: 10. The chain's CDR3 is CASSSPGGQKSNTGELFF. The CDR3 DNA reads TGTGCCAGCAGCTCACCGGGGGGGCAAAAGTCGAACACCGGGGAGCTGTTTTTT.

This clone was seen more than once but under ten times. The chain recombines TRBV11-2 with TRBJ2-3; D is perhaps TRBD2 (6 bases). CDR3 length: 15 residues. From germline, CDR1 is SGHAT and CDR2 FQNNGV. With 2 bases removed from V and 2 bases from J, the gap between germline ends came to 11 bases. The CDR3 coding sequence is TGTGCCAGCAGCTTACAAGCGGGCTTCACAGATACGCAGTATTTT. Translating gives CASSLQAGFTDTQYF.

The rearrangement joins TRBV28 to TRBJ2-1; TRBD2 matches at 14 bases. This CDR3 is 14 amino acids long. V shed 10 bases and J 8 bases; nucleotides not matched to a gene: 7. Per germline, CDR1 MDHEN and CDR2 SYDVKM. The CDR3 DNA follows: TGTGCCACCGGGACTAGCGGGGGCGACTATGAGCAGTTCTTC. Translated, it gives CATGTSGGDYEQFF.

J is TRBJ1-4 and V is TRBV28; D not certain. V was cut by 7 bases and J by 4 bases, with 10 bases left in between. Germline V CDR1 and CDR2: MDHEN, SYDVKM. The CDR3 has 13 amino acids. The CDR3 sequence: CASMRARNEKLFF. DNA of the CDR3: TGTGCCAGCATGAGGGCCCGTAATGAAAAACTGTTTTTT. Complete variable domain (other parts from reference TRBV28 and TRBJ1-4): DVKVTQSSRYLVKRTGEKVFLECVQDMDHENMFWYRQDPGLGLRLIYFSYDVKMKEKGDIPEGYSVSREKKERFSLILESASTNQTSMYLCASMRARNEKLFFGSGTQLSVL.

J is TRBJ1-5 and V is TRBV19; D is perhaps TRBD1 (5 bases). The CDR3 loop spans 14 amino acids. Between the trimmed V and J ends, which lost 7 bases and 1 base, there was a span of 11 bases. The V gene's germline CDR1 is LNHDA and CDR2 SQIVND (reference sequence). The CDR3 protein is CASTSQVSNQPQHF. CDR3 coding DNA: TGTGCCAGTACCTCACAGGTAAGCAATCAGCCCCAGCATTTT. Filled out from reference TRBV19 and TRBJ1-5, the complete variable domain reads DGGITQSPKYLFRKEGQNVTLSCEQNLNHDAMYWYRQDPGQGLRLIYYSQIVNDFQKGDIAEGYSVSREKKESFPLTVTSAQKNPTAFYLCASTSQVSNQPQHFGDGTRLSIL.

This chain connects TRBV6-6 to TRBJ2-7; D perhaps matches TRBD1 (5 bases). The germline gives CDR1 MNHNY, CDR2 SVGAGI (reference sequence). The CDR3 is made up of 16 amino acids. V gave up 0 bases and J gave up 0 bases, with 12 bases separating them. The DNA for the CDR3 is TGTGCCAGCAGTTACTCCTGGACAAGTGTCTCCTACGAGCAGTACTTC. It codes for CASSYSWTSVSYEQYF.

This clone appeared once. This sample includes further DNA sequences coding for the same CDR3. The rearrangement uses TRBV7-9 and TRBJ2-6; D gene ambiguous. CDR3 length equals 16 residues. Germline lookup yields CDR1 SEHNR and CDR2 FQNEAQ (reference sequence). V was clipped by 5 bases and J by 0 bases, with 11 bases between them. CDR3 DNA: TGTGCCAGCAGCCCCCCCCGTGTCTCTGGGGCCAACGTCCTGACTTTC. Translated: CASSPPRVSGANVLTF. The full variable domain, in which reference TRBV7-9 and TRBJ2-6 provide the parts outside the CDR3, is DTGVSQNPRHKITKRGQNVTFRCDPISEHNRLYWYRQTLGQGPEFLTYFQNEAQLEKSRLLSDRFSAERPKGSFSTLEIQRTEQGDSAMYLCASSPPRVSGANVLTFGAGSRLTVL.

This chain uses TRBV11-1 with TRBJ1-2, with TRBD1 matching 9 bases. CDR1 is SGHAT, CDR2 FQDESV, per germline (reference sequence). J was trimmed by 2 bases and V by 5 bases; bases with no gene match: 12. This CDR3 comprises 17 residues. CDR3 sequence: CASSLVPGQGRNYGYTF. CDR3 nucleotides: TGTGCCAGCAGCCTCGTCCCGGGACAGGGAAGAAACTATGGCTACACCTTC.

V gene TRBV2 combines with J gene TRBJ2-4, with a weak D call TRBD2 (6 bases). V lost 7 bases, J lost 7 bases, and 14 bases lay in between. Germline lookup yields CDR1 SNHLY and CDR2 FYNNEI. The CDR3 has 13 amino acids. CDR3 protein: CASTSRTINIQYF. The CDR3 region has the DNA TGTGCCAGCACAAGCAGGACTATCAACATTCAGTACTTC.

The chain combines TRBV30 with TRBJ1-2; the D is unclear. This CDR3 spans 15 amino acids. Trimming took off 0 bases at V and 2 bases at J, with 13 bases between the two ends. The germline gives CDR1 GTSNPN, CDR2 SVGIG (reference sequence). DNA of the CDR3: TGTGCCTGGAGTGTCAATGGCAGGATAAACTATGGCTACACCTTC. Its translation: CAWSVNGRINYGYTF.

This rearrangement joins TRBV7-3 to TRBJ1-6; 9 nucleotides agree with TRBD1. The J segment lost 7 bases and the V segment lost 1 base, leaving 8 bases of the junction unmatched. Germline CDR1 and CDR2: SGHTA and FQGTGA. CDR3 length equals 17 residues. CDR3: CASSLNPDRGENSPLHF. CDR3 nucleotides: TGTGCCAGCAGCTTAAACCCGGACAGGGGCGAAAATTCACCCCTCCACTTT. The full variable domain, completed using reference TRBV7-3 and TRBJ1-6, is GAGVSQTPSNKVTEKGKYVELRCDPISGHTALYWYRQSLGQGPEFLIYFQGTGAADDSGLPNDRFFAVRPEGSVSTLKIQRTERGDSAVYLCASSLNPDRGENSPLHFGNGTRLTVT.

The chain recombines TRBV7-8 with TRBJ2-1, with 10 bases lining up with TRBD2. This CDR3 comprises 17 residues. Trimming took 4 bases from V and 0 from J; bases not matched to a gene: 6. From germline, CDR1 is SGHVS and CDR2 FQNEAQ. The CDR3 protein is CASSYRSGGSSYNEQFF. The CDR3 DNA sequence: TGTGCCAGCAGCTATCGTAGCGGGGGGAGCTCCTACAATGAGCAGTTCTTC.

This clone turned up a few times. The chain is built from TRBV7-9 and TRBJ2-3; D is perhaps TRBD1 (5 bases). The ends were cut back, 5 bases at V and 0 bases at J, with 12 bases in the middle. Germline V CDR1 and CDR2: SEHNR, FQNEAQ (reference sequence). CDR3 length: 15 residues. In DNA form, the CDR3 reads TGTGCCAGCAGCACCGACAGAATTAGCACAGATACGCAGTATTTT. Its protein is CASSTDRISTDTQYF.

The V gene is TRBV2, the J gene TRBJ2-3; D unclear. Trimming stripped 1 base from V and 7 bases from J, with 12 bases between. This CDR3 spans 14 amino acids. CDR1 is SNHLY, CDR2 FYNNEI, per germline. The CDR3 here is CASSEGQAKYTQYF. The CDR3 nucleotides read TGTGCCAGCAGTGAAGGCCAGGCAAAATATACGCAGTATTTT.